The 3 T cell receptor beta chains in this list originate from one sample, sequenced in a study of cytomegalovirus exposure and HLA in healthy donors. Use of 60 Vbeta and 13 Jbeta primers characterized the PCR. This table comes from immunoSEQ multiplex PCR, and its TCRdb copy is limited to in-frame clones, with some not included. The table has under 200,000 clones, around 78% seen once. Sequenced: PBMCs. The receptors derive from a man aged 30 to 39 in good health and CMV-seronegative.

V and J are TRBV6-5 and TRBJ2-2, with D maybe TRBD2 (5 bases). There are 14 residues in the CDR3. V was pared by 6 bases and J by 7 bases, with 15 bases between. Germline CDR1 is MNHEY and CDR2 is SVGAGI. This chain's CDR3 is CASSPGSIGGELFF. The CDR3 region has the DNA TGTGCCAGCAGCCCGGGAAGCATCGGCGGGGAGCTGTTTTTT.

This sequence joins TRBV28 and TRBJ1-6; TRBD1 might be the D (6 bases). The CDR3 runs to 16 residues. Germline V gene sequence: CDR1 MDHEN, CDR2 SYDVKM. V was shortened by 7 bases and J by 4 bases, with 17 bases between the two germline ends. CDR3 region: CASINNGTRYNSPLHF. The CDR3 region has the DNA TGTGCCAGCATCAACAACGGGACACGATATAATTCACCCCTCCACTTT.

This rearrangement joins TRBV5-1 to TRBJ2-3; TRBD2 matches at 7 bases. Germline trimming cut 0 bases from V and 5 bases from J; bases unmatched to any gene: 6. The CDR3 extends over 15 amino acids. CDR1 and CDR2 from the germline V gene are SGHRS and YFSETQ. CDR3 sequence (DNA): TGCGCCAGCAGCTTGGGGGGGGGTAACAAAGATACGCAGTATTTT. Protein: CASSLGGGNKDTQYF.